The T cell receptor beta chain described here comes from a study of cytomegalovirus exposure and HLA in healthy donors. The PCR had 60 Vbeta and 13 Jbeta primers. Here immunoSEQ multiplex PCR was the method, and the copy in TCRdb shows in-frame clones only, minus some. The sample contains about 210,000 clones, roughly 85% of which appear only once. For this clone: The antigen remains undetermined.

Broader study findings: HLA alleles were associated with roughly 15,000 TCR beta sequences in a later analysis at 0.05 false discovery rate.

The germline gives CDR1 MDHEN, CDR2 SYDVKM. The V gene end was trimmed by 8 bases and the J gene end by 5 bases; junction bases not matched to a gene: 3. This CDR3 spans 11 amino acids. This rearrangement joins TRBV28 to TRBJ2-7; 7 positions agree with TRBD1. Sequencing input: PBMCs. This TCR came from a male donor in good health and CMV-seronegative. CDR3 residues: CASQGGDEQYF. The DNA for the CDR3 is TGTGCCAGCCAAGGGGGCGACGAGCAGTACTTC.